This T cell receptor beta chain emerged from a study of CD8+CD57+ T cells in acquired aplastic anemia. Study in general: DNA recovered from sorted CD4+ and CD8+ cells had a mean of approximately 3 ug.

The CDR3 extends over 13 amino acids. Looked up from germline, CDR1 is SGHVS and CDR2 is FQNEAQ. The V end was cut by 4 bases, the J end by 4 bases, with 10 bases between. General study points: Overlap between patients and controls comprised roughly 30 CD8+ CDR3 sequences.

Profiling that covered TCR beta VDJ and CDR3 relied on genomic DNA as its template. Each CDR3 protein gets one entry after TCRdb re-called the reads with MiXCR. The data hold around 160,000 distinct CDR3 sequences, with around half observed a single time. As for this clonotype: Its antigen is unidentified.

Patients included in sequencing had previously demonstrated CD8+CD57+ cell expansion by flow cytometry. Therapy had not been given to patients before blood sampling. The gene calls are TRBV7-8 and TRBJ1-2; tentative D call: TRBD1 (5 bases). Material for sequencing was sorted CD4+, CD8+, or CD8+CD57+ T cells (not recorded which) from PBMCs. This receptor was taken from a human donor with aplastic anemia. The CDR3 DNA reads as TGTGCCAGCAGCTCCCGGGACGGCTATGGCTACACCTTC. It translates to CASSSRDGYGYTF.